This TCR beta chain was sequenced for a study of blood T cell repertoires in COVID-19. On the study more broadly: T cells, B-cell-depleted T cells, or PBMCs supplied cDNA or gDNA.

Sequencing was performed with immunoSEQ multiplex PCR; in TCRdb, only in-frame clones are kept and a portion is missing. Found here are 250,000 to 350,000 clones, roughly 90% of them singletons; the top ten hold 3%. Germline V gene lookup returns CDR1 GTSNPN and CDR2 SVGIG (reference sequence). This CDR3 has 14 residues. V was clipped by 2 bases and J by 7 bases, with 14 bases between them. The TCR was taken from a woman younger than 45 with active or convalescent COVID-19. The chain employs TRBV30 and TRBJ1-4, with a tentative D call TRBD1 (5 bases). The material sequenced was peripheral blood. CDR3 in DNA: TGTGCCTGGAGTTGGGGCTCCCGTTTTGAAAAACTGTTTTTT. Amino acid sequence: CAWSWGSRFEKLFF.